The clone carrying this T cell receptor beta chain was found once. Participants' reported clinical history set cohort assignment. This record comes from a study of blood T cell repertoires in COVID-19. Looking at the study overall: The analysed material was cDNA or gDNA that came from T cells, B-cell-depleted T cells, or PBMCs.

Under the authors' procedure: Reference gene primer amplification in the assay estimated nucleated cell counts. Only in-frame clones appear in the TCRdb table, and some are missing; sequencing was by immunoSEQ multiplex PCR. V, J and clone size reflect that table, while D and trimming were determined from the DNA. The table has 300,000 to 350,000 clones, approximately 90% seen once. The V end lost 8 bases, the J end lost 0 bases, and 12 bases lay between the germline ends. This CDR3 has 14 residues. CDR1 is SGHTS and CDR2 is YDEGEE in the germline V gene. This clonotype originated in a woman aged 30 to 39 who had been exposed to COVID-19. The sequenced material came from PBMCs or T cells enriched from blood (not recorded which). This chain joins TRBV5-8 and TRBJ1-3; D remains unclear. CDR3 sequence (DNA): TGTGCCAGTAGACTCCCGGGCTCTGGAAACACCATATATTTT. Residues: CASRLPGSGNTIYF. Full variable domain (outside the CDR3, taken from reference TRBV5-8 and TRBJ1-3): EAGVTQSPTHLIKTRGQQATLRCSPISGHTSVYWYQQALGLGLQFLLWYDEGEERNRGNFPPRFSGRQFPNYSSELNVNALELEDSALYLCASRLPGSGNTIYFGEGSWLTVV.